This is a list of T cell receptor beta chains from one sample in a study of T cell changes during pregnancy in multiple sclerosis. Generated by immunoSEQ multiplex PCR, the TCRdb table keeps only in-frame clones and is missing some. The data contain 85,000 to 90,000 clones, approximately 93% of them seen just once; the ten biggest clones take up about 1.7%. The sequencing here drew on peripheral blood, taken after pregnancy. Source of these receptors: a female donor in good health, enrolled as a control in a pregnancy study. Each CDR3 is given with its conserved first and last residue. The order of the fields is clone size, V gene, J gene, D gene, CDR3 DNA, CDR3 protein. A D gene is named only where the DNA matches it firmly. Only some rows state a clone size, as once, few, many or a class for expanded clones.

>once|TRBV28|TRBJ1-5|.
TGTGCCAGCAGTTTAAGGACAACTAGCAATCAGCCCCAGCATTTT
CASSLRTTSNQPQHF
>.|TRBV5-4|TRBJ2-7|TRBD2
TGTGCCAGCAGCAGCACTAGCGCCGGGGTCTACGAGCAGTACTTC
CASSSTSAGVYEQYF
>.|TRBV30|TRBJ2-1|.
TGTGCCTGGAGTGGAACCGAGGCTAGCAGAGCCTACAATGAGCAGTTCTTC
CAWSGTEASRAYNEQFF
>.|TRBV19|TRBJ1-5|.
TGTGCCAGTAGTATACGTTTCAATCAGCCCCAGCATTTT
CASSIRFNQPQHF
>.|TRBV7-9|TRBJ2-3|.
TGTGCCAGCACGTATAGCACAGATACGCAGTATTTT
CASTYSTDTQYF
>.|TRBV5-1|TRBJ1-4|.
TGCACCAGCAGCGGACAAGGGGAAACTAATGAAAAACTGTTTTTT
CTSSGQGETNEKLFF
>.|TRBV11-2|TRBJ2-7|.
TGTGCCAGCAGCTTAGGTCGGCGGGATTACGAGCAGTACTTC
CASSLGRRDYEQYF
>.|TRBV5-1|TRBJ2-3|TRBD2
TGCGCCAGCAGCCCGGGACTAGCGTTTAGCACAGATACGCAGTATTTT
CASSPGLAFSTDTQYF
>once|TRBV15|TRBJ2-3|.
TGTGCCACCAGCAGAACAGGCGTATATAGCACAGATACGCAGTATTTT
CATSRTGVYSTDTQYF
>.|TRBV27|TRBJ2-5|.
TGTGCCAGCAGTTTATCGGGCAGTCAAGAGACCCAGTACTTC
CASSLSGSQETQYF
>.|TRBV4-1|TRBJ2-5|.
TGCGCCAGCAGCCAAGGGGCTAGCGAGTACCAAGAGACCCAGTACTTC
CASSQGASEYQETQYF
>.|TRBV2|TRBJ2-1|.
TGTGCCAGCACCCCGGGACAACAACACAATGAGCAGTTCTTC
CASTPGQQHNEQFF
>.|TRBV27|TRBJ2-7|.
TGTGCCAGCAGCCTGATAGGGGGCTACGAGCAGTACTTC
CASSLIGGYEQYF
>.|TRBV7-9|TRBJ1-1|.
TGTGCCAGCAGCCCCCCCGGAGTTGAAGCTTTCTTT
CASSPPGVEAFF
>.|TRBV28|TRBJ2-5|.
TGTGCCAGCAGTTTAGGAGGCATCCAAGAGACCCAGTACTTC
CASSLGGIQETQYF
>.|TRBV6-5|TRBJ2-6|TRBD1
TGTGCCAGCAGTCGACAGGGCCCTGGGGCCAACGTCCTGACTTTC
CASSRQGPGANVLTF
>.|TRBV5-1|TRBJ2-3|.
TGCGCCAGCAGATTCGTAGCGGCTAGCACAGATACGCAGTATTTT
CASRFVAASTDTQYF
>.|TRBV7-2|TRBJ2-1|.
TGTGCCAGTCAACGGAGCTCCTACAATGAGCAGTTCTTC
CASQRSSYNEQFF
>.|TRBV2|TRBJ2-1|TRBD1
TGTGCCAGCAGTGTTCAACAGGGGTGGAATGAGCAGTTCTTC
CASSVQQGWNEQFF
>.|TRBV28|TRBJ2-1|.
TGTGCCAGCAGTTTACAGGGTGAGCAGTTCTTC
CASSLQGEQFF
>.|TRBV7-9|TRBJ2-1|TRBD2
TGTGCCAGCGCTGCTGGGGGATGGGAGGGCCGGAATGAGCAGTTCTTC
CASAAGGWEGRNEQFF
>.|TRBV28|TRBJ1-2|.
TGTGCCAGCAGTTTCGCAGTCTATGGCTACACCTTC
CASSFAVYGYTF
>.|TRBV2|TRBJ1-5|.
TGTGCCAGCAGTCCGGACTCCTGGGGCAATCAGCCCCAGCATTTT
CASSPDSWGNQPQHF
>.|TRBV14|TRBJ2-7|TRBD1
TGTGCCAGCAGCCTCTACAGGGGGAGCGAGCAGTACTTC
CASSLYRGSEQYF
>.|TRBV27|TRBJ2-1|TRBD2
TGTGCCAGCAGTCTCGGACTAGCGGGAGGCTCTTACAATGAGCAGTTCTTC
CASSLGLAGGSYNEQFF
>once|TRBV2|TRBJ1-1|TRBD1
TGTGCCAGCCGGGACAGGGGGCCTGAAGCTTTCTTT
CASRDRGPEAFF
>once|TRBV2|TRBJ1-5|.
TGTGCCAGCAGTGAGTTTCTTTCTCAGCCCCAGCATTTT
CASSEFLSQPQHF
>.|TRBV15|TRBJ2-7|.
TGTGCCACCAGCAGAGATTTCCAGGGAACCTACGAGCAGTACTTC
CATSRDFQGTYEQYF
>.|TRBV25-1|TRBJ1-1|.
TGTGCCAGCAGTCTATTAGCTGAAGCTTTCTTT
CASSLLAEAFF
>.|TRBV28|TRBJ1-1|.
TGTGCCAGCAGTTCCCGGACAGAAATGAACACTGAAGCTTTCTTT
CASSSRTEMNTEAFF
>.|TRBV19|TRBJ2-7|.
TGTGCCAGTAGGAGCGTTGATTCCTACGAGCAGTACTTC
CASRSVDSYEQYF
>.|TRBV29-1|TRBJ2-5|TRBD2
TGCAGCGGTGGACTAGCCGCAGAGACCCAGTACTTC
CSGGLAAETQYF
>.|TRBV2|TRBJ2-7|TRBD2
TGTGCCAGCAGTGAATTTAGTAACCTGGCGGGAGGGACCTACGAGCAGTACTTC
CASSEFSNLAGGTYEQYF
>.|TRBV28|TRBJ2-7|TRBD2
TGTGCCAGCAGCACAATTGGACTAGCGGACTACGAGCAGTACTTC
CASSTIGLADYEQYF
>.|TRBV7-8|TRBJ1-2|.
TGTGCCAGCAGCCCAGGGACATTGACATGGGATGGCTACACCTTC
CASSPGTLTWDGYTF
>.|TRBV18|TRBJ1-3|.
TGTGCCAGCGGGGAGACTCGACGGCCCTCTGGAAACACCATATATTTT
CASGETRRPSGNTIYF
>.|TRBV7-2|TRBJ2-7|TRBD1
TGTGCCAGCAGCTTTCCAGGGGGCAGGTACGAGCAGTACTTC
CASSFPGGRYEQYF
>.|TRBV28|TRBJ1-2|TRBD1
TGTGCCAGCAGTCCCCCGGACAGGGGGCAAGGCTACACCTTC
CASSPPDRGQGYTF
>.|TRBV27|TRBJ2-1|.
TGTGCCAGCAGTTGGTCACCGGGTGGGGCTAATGAGCAGTTCTTC
CASSWSPGGANEQFF
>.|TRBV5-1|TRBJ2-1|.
TGCGCCAGCAGCTTGTGGTCTGTAGACAATGAGCAGTTCTTC
CASSLWSVDNEQFF
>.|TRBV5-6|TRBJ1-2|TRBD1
TGTGCCAGCAACCAGGGGGCAGGGAAGGAATATGGCTACACCTTC
CASNQGAGKEYGYTF